This TCR beta chain was observed in a study of blood T cell repertoires in COVID-19. Study-wide context: Acute-phase and convalescent COVID-19 samples originated in the United States, Italy and Spain. Sources were T cells, B-cell-depleted T cells, or PBMCs; the material itself was cDNA or gDNA.

V was pared by 7 bases and J by 4 bases, with 32 bases between. This CDR3 spans 19 amino acids. Germline V CDR1 and CDR2: SEHNR, FQNEAQ (reference sequence). Original data processing: Amplification of reference gene primers provided the estimated nucleated cell counts. The data were produced by immunoSEQ multiplex PCR, yet TCRdb's version contains in-frame clones alone and is incomplete. That table is the source of V, J and clone size, and D and trimming were worked out from the DNA. The repertoire holds 110,000 to 150,000 clones, with 82% as singletons. Sequencing was done on a sample of peripheral blood. This chain uses TRBV7-9 with TRBJ2-7; TRBD2 might be the D (7 bases). The receptor was isolated from a woman of 80 years or more with acute or convalescent COVID-19. CDR3 DNA: TGTGCCAGCACCACAATCCCTCCAAAAGGGGGGGGCTCGTTATACGAGCAGTACTTC. Encoded protein: CASTTIPPKGGGSLYEQYF.